This T cell receptor beta chain was captured in a study of blood T cell repertoires in COVID-19. Study summary: The study drew acute and convalescent COVID-19 samples from the United States, Italy and Spain. Nucleic acid was either cDNA or gDNA, and it came from T cells, B-cell-depleted T cells, or PBMCs.

The CDR3 loop spans 17 amino acids. V was trimmed by 5 bases and J by 0 bases, leaving 19 bases between them. The germline CDR1 and CDR2 sequences are MDHEN and SYDVKM. Sequencing used immunoSEQ multiplex PCR; TCRdb keeps in-frame clones, though not all of them. The sample has more than 95,000 clones, around 70% seen once. V and J are TRBV28 and TRBJ1-2; a weak D match, TRBD1 (6 bases). Sequenced sample: peripheral blood. This TCR was sampled from a man aged 55-75 years with acute or convalescent COVID-19. CDR3 in amino acids: CASSTGTSGRANYGYTF. CDR3 nucleotide sequence: TGTGCCAGCAGTACAGGGACATCGGGGCGAGCTAACTATGGCTACACCTTC.